Listed here are 32 T cell receptor beta chains from one sample, sequenced in a study of blood T cells in healthy people across ages. A sample-barcoded 5' primer and a J-beta primer mix were used in a second PCR of roughly 7 to 11 cycles. TCRdb used MiXCR to reprocess the 5' RACE reads, holding one entry per CDR3 protein. The table records about 1,400,000 distinct CDR3 sequences, around 39% of them present only once. Source material: blood. The receptors shown here come from a woman younger than 30 in good health.

This clonotype was recorded a few times. The chain employs TRBV5-1 and TRBJ2-5; D is unclear. The CDR3 sequence is 15 residues long. CDR1 and CDR2 from the germline V gene are SGHRS and YFSETQ. Trimming shortened V by 2 bases and J by 4 bases, and 15 bases separated the two germline ends. The CDR3 loop reads CASSFAGLFGETQYF. In nucleotides, the CDR3 is TGCGCCAGCAGCTTTGCAGGATTGTTTGGAGAGACCCAGTACTTC.

The chain uses TRBV20-1 and TRBJ2-1; 8 bases fit TRBD2. Near its end, the DNA agrees better with TRBJ2-7, so the J call may be wrong. CDR1 DFQATT and CDR2 SNEGSKA come from the germline V gene (reference sequence). The CDR3 is 14 amino acids. CDR3 nucleotides: TGCAGTGCTAGAGAACTAGCGGACTACAATGAGCAGTACTTC. Its translation is CSARELADYNEQYF.

Only a few counts were recorded for this clonotype. The rearrangement links TRBV6-1 to TRBJ2-3; a possible D gene is TRBD2 (7 bases). The CDR3 contains 14 residues. Germline V CDR1 and CDR2: MNHNS, SASEGT. Deletions cut 3 bases from V and 4 bases from J, with 11 bases between. In DNA, the CDR3 is TGTGCCAGCAGTGAGGGGGGGGCAGCAGATACGCAGTATTTT. It encodes CASSEGGAADTQYF.

This clonotype was seen ten or more times. The chain carries TRBV20-1 and TRBJ2-3, with D perhaps matching TRBD1 or TRBD2 (7 bases each). The CDR3 extends over 15 amino acids. Between the trimmed V and J ends, which lost 6 bases and 6 bases, there was a span of 22 bases. Per germline, CDR1 DFQATT and CDR2 SNEGSKA (reference sequence). The CDR3 sequence is CSALQAAGGGDTQYF. The DNA for the CDR3 is TGCAGTGCCCTGCAGGCGGCAGGGGGGGGTGATACGCAGTATTTT.

In nucleotides, the CDR3 is TGTGCCAGCAGCTTACCCCCGCACTCGGACACTTTCTCCTACGAGCAGTACTTC. Its translation: CASSLPPHSDTFSYEQYF. The chain couples TRBV7-3 to TRBJ2-7; a possible D gene is TRBD1 (5 bases). The V gene's germline CDR1 is SGHTA and CDR2 FQGTGA. V was cut by 2 bases and J by 0 bases, with 20 bases left in between. This CDR3 is 18 amino acids long.

The chain joins TRBV5-1 to TRBJ2-1; TRBD2 aligns across 10 bases. V lost 1 base, J lost 10 bases, and 8 bases stayed unmatched. CDR3 length equals 15 residues. The germline CDR1 and CDR2 sequences are SGHRS and YFSETQ. CDR3 region: CASSLSGRASPEQFF. The CDR3 DNA follows: TGCGCCAGCAGCTTGAGCGGGAGGGCATCTCCCGAGCAGTTCTTC.

The chain couples TRBV27 to TRBJ2-1; unclear D gene. The length of the CDR3 is 16 residues. Germline values: CDR1 MNHEY, CDR2 SMNVEV (reference sequence). V was shortened by 5 bases and J by 0 bases, with 14 bases between the two germline ends. The CDR3 DNA reads TGTGCCAGCAGTAGGGCCTTACAGAGCTCCTACAATGAGCAGTTCTTC. It translates to CASSRALQSSYNEQFF.

The chain recombines TRBV11-2 with TRBJ2-3; TRBD2 agrees at 11 bases. The germline gives CDR1 SGHAT, CDR2 FQNNGV. This CDR3 has 16 residues. V shed 4 bases, J shed 2 bases, and the junction held 5 bases outside the gene matches. CDR3 bases: TGTGCCAGCAGCTCGACGACTAGCGGGGCCACAGATACGCAGTATTTT. Its protein product is CASSSTTSGATDTQYF.

The chain combines TRBV5-1 with TRBJ2-4; 15 positions agree with TRBD2. The tail of the sequence fits TRBJ2-5 better, so the J call may be wrong. Germline V gene sequence: CDR1 SGHRS, CDR2 YFSETQ. This CDR3 contains 17 residues. The CDR3 here is CASSPRPGLAGGKTQYF. In DNA form, the CDR3 reads TGCGCCAGCAGCCCACGTCCGGGACTAGCGGGGGGCAAGACCCAGTACTTC.

The chain employs TRBV6-1 and TRBJ2-1; 8 bases map to TRBD2. Looked up from germline, CDR1 is MNHNS and CDR2 is SASEGT. The CDR3 runs to 14 residues. The CDR3 is CAESRGGDYNEQFF. The CDR3 DNA reads as TGTGCTGAAAGCCGGGGGGGAGACTACAATGAGCAGTTCTTC.

This clonotype turned up a few times. This chain uses TRBV7-9 with TRBJ2-7, with D tentatively TRBD1 or TRBD2 (5 bases each). Germline CDR1 reads SEHNR; CDR2 reads FQNEAQ (reference sequence). This CDR3 is built from 15 residues. Trimming stripped 2 bases from V and 3 bases from J, with 14 bases between. The CDR3 coding sequence is TGTGCCAGCAGCTTATCAGGGACGGTAGACTACGAGCAGTACTTC. Protein sequence: CASSLSGTVDYEQYF.

V is TRBV28 and J is TRBJ2-3; 7 bases agree with TRBD2. Germline V gives CDR1 MDHEN, CDR2 SYDVKM. Trimming took 5 bases from V and 8 from J; bases not matched to a gene: 13. This CDR3 is built from 15 residues. The CDR3 nucleotides read TGTGCCAGCAGTGGCCGGGGGGACTACTTGTCTACGCAGTATTTT. This codes for CASSGRGDYLSTQYF.

A remark on this clonotype: Possible read error: a much larger clone is one base away. The rearrangement joins TRBV29-1 to TRBJ2-3; 9 bases line up with TRBD1. The V gene's germline CDR1 is SQVTM and CDR2 ANQGSEA. The CDR3 runs 14 residues. The DNA of the CDR3 is TGCAGCGTTGCGGGGACAGGGCTCACAGATACGCAGTGTTTT. It specifies CSVAGTGLTDTQCF.

This clonotype has a count of ten or more. V usage is TRBV28 and J usage is TRBJ1-5, with D uncertain. The CDR3 has 13 residues. V gave up 3 bases and J gave up 0 bases, with 3 bases separating them. The germline gives CDR1 MDHEN, CDR2 SYDVKM. CDR3 region: CASSLLSNQPQHF. CDR3 coding DNA: TGTGCCAGCAGTTTGCTTAGCAATCAGCCCCAGCATTTT.

This chain uses TRBV27 with TRBJ2-1; no clear D gene. The CDR3 runs to 15 residues. Trimming cost V 8 bases and J 0 bases, with 14 bases left between them. CDR1 and CDR2 (germline): MNHEY, SMNVEV (reference sequence). This chain's CDR3 is CASLAPGSSYNEQFF. CDR3 nucleotide sequence: TGTGCCAGCCTCGCGCCAGGTAGCTCCTACAATGAGCAGTTCTTC.

V gene TRBV6-1 combines with J gene TRBJ1-2; D is perhaps TRBD1 (5 bases). V was pared by 10 bases and J by 5 bases, with 17 bases between. CDR1 and CDR2 from the germline V gene are MNHNS and SASEGT. The CDR3 extends over 13 amino acids. DNA for the CDR3: TGTGCCACCCCAGGGACGGCAAAGTATGGCTACACCTTC. This codes for CATPGTAKYGYTF.

The J gene is TRBJ2-3, the V gene TRBV6-5; D is perhaps TRBD1 or TRBD2 (5 bases each). The ends were cut back, 10 bases at V and 2 bases at J, with 13 bases in the middle. The CDR3 is made up of 13 amino acids. Per germline, CDR1 MNHEY and CDR2 SVGAGI. The DNA of the CDR3 is TGTGCCACCGGGACCAAGTTCACAGATACGCAGTATTTT. This codes for CATGTKFTDTQYF.

The gene calls are TRBV5-1 and TRBJ2-1; 8 positions match TRBD2. CDR3 length: 16 amino acids. Germline assignment: CDR1 SGHRS and CDR2 YFSETQ. Losses at the gene ends were 4 bases for V and 3 bases for J; bases not matched to a gene: 9. CDR3 bases: TGCGCCAGCAGCCCCCTCCAGCGGGGGAACTACAATGAGCAGTTCTTC. Translating it yields CASSPLQRGNYNEQFF.

The chain links TRBV10-3 to TRBJ1-4; the D is unclear. The germline V and J ends were trimmed by 8 bases and 0 bases, with 16 bases remaining between them. Germline values: CDR1 ENHRY, CDR2 SYGVKD. This CDR3 comprises 16 residues. The CDR3 DNA sequence: TGTGCCATCGGTGGAGACACTGCTGCAACTAATGAAAAACTGTTTTTT. Amino acid sequence: CAIGGDTAATNEKLFF.

This clonotype was seen a few times. The V call is TRBV3-1, the J call TRBJ2-1; tentatively, D is TRBD2 (5 bases). Germline V lookup: CDR1 LGHDT, CDR2 YNNKEL (reference sequence). The V end lost 1 base, the J end lost 0 bases, and 10 bases lay between the germline ends. This CDR3 spans 16 amino acids. CDR3 amino acids: CASSQGYGDSYNEQFF. CDR3 sequence (DNA): TGTGCCAGCAGCCAAGGCTACGGGGACTCCTACAATGAGCAGTTCTTC.

This clonotype has more than one count but fewer than ten. V and J are TRBV20-1 and TRBJ2-3; D is ambiguous. The V gene lost 1 base and the J gene lost 0 bases, with 8 bases spanning the gap. This CDR3 comprises 14 residues. The germline V gene has CDR1 DFQATT and CDR2 SNEGSKA (reference sequence). CDR3 amino acids: CSARAAPSTDTQYF. CDR3 sequence (DNA): TGCAGTGCTAGAGCTGCCCCTAGCACAGATACGCAGTATTTT.

V and J are TRBV5-1 and TRBJ1-2, with D perhaps matching TRBD1 (5 bases). Germline CDR1 reads SGHRS; CDR2 reads YFSETQ. This CDR3 spans 16 amino acids. Trimming left V 3 bases short and J 2 bases short, with 17 bases between. CDR3: CASSCPPSGVNYGYTF. DNA of the CDR3: TGCGCCAGCAGCTGCCCCCCTTCGGGGGTGAACTATGGCTACACCTTC.

The V gene is TRBV3-1, the J gene TRBJ2-7; 13 bases are shared with TRBD2. With the DNA end fitting TRBJ2-5 better, the J assignment may be wrong. Germline loops: CDR1 LGHDT, CDR2 YNNKEL (reference sequence). The CDR3 runs to 17 residues. The CDR3 nucleotides are TGTGCCAGCAGCTCCTACGCGACTAGCGGGGGGAGGGAGACCCAGTACTTC. Translating gives CASSSYATSGGRETQYF.

V is TRBV14 and J is TRBJ1-1, with a tentative D call TRBD1 (6 bases). V was cut by 2 bases and J by 0 bases, with 10 bases left in between. The CDR3 consists of 15 residues. Germline values: CDR1 SGHDN, CDR2 FVKESK. Here the CDR3 reads CASSQSRGVNTEAFF. DNA for the CDR3: TGTGCCAGCAGCCAAAGCAGGGGCGTGAACACTGAAGCTTTCTTT.

In its sample, this clonotype was seen a few times. The J gene is TRBJ2-5, the V gene TRBV6-6, with 8 bases fitting TRBD1. The CDR3 extends over 15 amino acids. Germline CDR1 MNHNY, CDR2 SVGAGI (reference sequence). Germline trimming cut 0 bases from V and 5 bases from J; bases unmatched to any gene: 5. CDR3 protein: CASSYSGQGWETQYF. CDR3 in DNA: TGTGCCAGCAGTTACTCCGGACAGGGTTGGGAGACCCAGTACTTC.

The V and J genes are TRBV12-5 and TRBJ2-6; no reliable D call. Per the germline V gene, CDR1 is LGHNT and CDR2 is FRNRAP. The CDR3 extends over 19 amino acids. The germline V and J ends were trimmed by 4 bases and 0 bases, with 19 bases remaining between them. The CDR3 region has the DNA TGTGCTAGTGGTTACCTGAATCTTGACTCTCCCTCTGGGGCCAACGTCCTGACTTTC. The encoded protein is CASGYLNLDSPSGANVLTF.

The V call is TRBV12-3 or TRBV12-4, the J call TRBJ2-3, with TRBD1 identical over 7 bases. V gave up 5 bases and J gave up 2 bases; unmatched junction bases: 7. The CDR3 contains 15 residues. CDR3 in amino acids: CASSQRDSYTDTQYF. CDR3 DNA: TGTGCCAGCAGTCAGAGGGACAGTTACACAGATACGCAGTATTTT.

This clonotype was found many times. The J gene is TRBJ1-2, the V gene TRBV27; possibly TRBD1 for D (6 bases). The V gene's germline CDR1 is MNHEY and CDR2 SMNVEV (reference sequence). There are 15 residues in the CDR3. Trimming stripped 5 bases from V and 10 bases from J, with 23 bases between. DNA for the CDR3: TGTGCCAGCAGTCCGAGTTATCCAGGGGATAGGGACTACACCTTC. Translation: CASSPSYPGDRDYTF.

The V gene is TRBV27, the J gene TRBJ1-1; maybe TRBD1 (6 bases). V lost 5 bases, J lost 8 bases, and 12 bases lay in between. Germline lookup yields CDR1 MNHEY and CDR2 SMNVEV (reference sequence). The CDR3 runs 12 residues. The CDR3 DNA reads TGTGCCAGCAGTAAGGGGGGTGGAGAAGCTTTCTTT. Its protein is CASSKGGGEAFF.

The rearrangement joins TRBV12-3 or TRBV12-4 to TRBJ2-7; maybe TRBD1 (6 bases). The CDR3 extends over 13 amino acids. V was clipped by 4 bases and J by 2 bases, with 9 bases between them. The CDR3 here is CASSSGAPYEQYF. The CDR3 DNA follows: TGTGCCAGCAGTTCAGGGGCCCCCTACGAGCAGTACTTC.

The rearrangement uses TRBV4-2 and TRBJ1-2, with D hard to call. Germline assignment: CDR1 LGHNA and CDR2 YNFKEQ. This CDR3 is built from 15 residues. V was clipped by 2 bases and J by 5 bases, with 15 bases between them. CDR3 sequence: CASSQKGPEVYGYTF. The CDR3 DNA is TGTGCCAGCAGCCAAAAGGGCCCGGAGGTTTATGGCTACACCTTC.

This chain connects TRBV20-1 to TRBJ2-3; 9 bases agree with TRBD2. The V and J ends lost 4 bases and 10 bases, in that order; junction bases with no gene match: 24. This CDR3 spans 18 amino acids. Germline CDR1 is DFQATT and CDR2 is SNEGSKA (reference sequence). The CDR3 DNA reads as TGCAGTGCTACGGACCTAGGGTGGAGTAGCGGGGGTCTCGGTGCGCAGTATTTT. Translating gives CSATDLGWSSGGLGAQYF.